This T cell receptor (beta chain) was sequenced for a study of shared clonotypes between healthy human individuals. The CDR3 runs to 13 residues. Germline loops: CDR1 MRHNA, CDR2 SNTAGT. Deletions cut 2 bases from V and 8 bases from J, with 12 bases between. Replicate PCRs for sorted subsets used 200 ng DNA; this equaled around 29,000 T cell genomes. Assay: immunoSEQ multiplex PCR; the TCRdb copy retains only in-frame clones and omits some. The table has 2 million to 3 million clones, 93% seen once. This receptor was identified in a man aged 18-30 years in good health. Some clones in this sample may be carry-over from other donors' samples. Sequenced material: naive CD4+ T cells from PBMCs. Subset meaning: CD45RA+ positively selected. The chain uses TRBV6-4 and TRBJ1-2; no firm D call. The CDR3 protein is CASSDGRLGGYTF. The CDR3 DNA sequence: TGTGCCAGCAGTGACGGCAGGCTTGGGGGCTACACCTTC.